Listed here are 20 T cell receptor beta chains from one sample, sequenced in a study of T cell changes during pregnancy in multiple sclerosis. Assay: immunoSEQ multiplex PCR; the TCRdb copy retains only in-frame clones and omits some. Seen here are 43,000 or so clones, roughly 91% observed once, and the top ten hold around 1.5%. The specimen was PBMCs (not recorded whether the cells were cultured). These TCRs come from a female donor with multiple sclerosis, enrolled in a pregnancy study.

The rearrangement joins TRBV6-5 to TRBJ2-3; D gene unclear. CDR1 and CDR2 (germline): MNHEY, SVGAGI. The CDR3 consists of 14 residues. Trimming took 2 bases from V and 6 from J, leaving 12 bases between them. The DNA of the CDR3 is TGTGCCAGCAGTTACGGGGAAAAAAGGGATACGCAGTATTTT. This gives the protein CASSYGEKRDTQYF.

The CDR3 DNA reads TGTGCCAGCAGCCCCCGACGGGGGAATGGCTACACCTTC. Its translation is CASSPRRGNGYTF. The chain carries TRBV7-2 and TRBJ1-2; D is possibly TRBD1 (5 bases). The germline V gene encodes CDR1 SGHTA and CDR2 FQGNSA. CDR3 length equals 13 residues. Trimming removed 5 bases at V and 6 bases at J, with 13 bases between.

The genes are TRBV2 and TRBJ2-1; possibly TRBD2 for D (7 bases). The CDR3 runs to 16 residues. Germline lookup yields CDR1 SNHLY and CDR2 FYNNEI. V was cut by 6 bases and J by 2 bases, with 17 bases left in between. The CDR3 DNA follows: TGTGCCAGCAGGGAACGGGGAGGGGGTACCTACAATGAGCAGTTCTTC. Translated, it gives CASRERGGGTYNEQFF.

The chain uses TRBV7-9 and TRBJ2-2, with 10 bases lining up with TRBD1. V trimming: 5 bases; J trimming: 6 bases; junction bases outside the gene matches: 6. The CDR3 contains 15 residues. Germline V gene data show CDR1 as SEHNR and CDR2 as FQNEAQ (reference sequence). The CDR3: CASSVDRGVAGELFF. For the CDR3, the DNA is TGTGCCAGCAGCGTGGACAGGGGGGTTGCCGGGGAGCTGTTTTTT.

V gene TRBV5-4 combines with J gene TRBJ1-5; 8 positions agree with TRBD1. J gave up 0 bases and V 7 bases, and 12 bases lay outside the gene matches. CDR3 length: 17 residues. CDR1 and CDR2 from the germline V gene are SGHNT and YYREEE (reference sequence). The CDR3 reads CASQSRTGRYSNQPQHF. The CDR3 DNA reads as TGTGCCAGCCAGAGCAGGACAGGGCGTTATAGCAATCAGCCCCAGCATTTT.

This chain connects TRBV4-1 to TRBJ2-3, with 8 bases matching TRBD2. The CDR3 totals 16 residues. Germline CDR1 MGHRA, CDR2 YSYEKL. V shed 0 bases, J shed 3 bases, and the junction held 5 bases outside the gene matches. Here the CDR3 DNA reads TGCGCCAGCAGCCAAGATTCGGGAGGGCTGACAGATACGCAGTATTTT. This encodes CASSQDSGGLTDTQYF.

The CDR3 sequence is CASSSGAGGPWVGEQYF. The CDR3 DNA is TGTGCCAGCAGCTCGGGAGCGGGAGGGCCGTGGGTTGGCGAGCAGTACTTC. The chain employs TRBV11-2 and TRBJ2-7; 10 bases fit TRBD2. J gave up 6 bases and V 4 bases, and 15 bases lay outside the gene matches. CDR3 length: 17 residues. In germline, CDR1 is SGHAT, CDR2 FQNNGV.

The chain combines TRBV5-4 with TRBJ1-1; D not certain. V was trimmed by 7 bases and J by 0 bases, leaving 13 bases between them. Germline V gives CDR1 SGHNT, CDR2 YYREEE (reference sequence). The CDR3 sequence is 14 residues long. CDR3 sequence (DNA): TGTGCCAGCCGAACACACCTTGTGAACACTGAAGCTTTCTTT. This gives the protein CASRTHLVNTEAFF.

The CDR3 bases are TGTGCCAGCAGCCCCCCTCCAGGCGGGGAGCTGTTTTTT. Translation gives CASSPPPGGELFF. This chain connects TRBV7-9 to TRBJ2-2; the D is unclear. The V end was cut by 5 bases, the J end by 7 bases, with 11 bases between. CDR1 SEHNR and CDR2 FQNEAQ come from the germline V gene (reference sequence). The CDR3 has 13 residues.

The V and J genes are TRBV16 and TRBJ2-1, with D hard to call. CDR1 is KGHSY, CDR2 FQNENV, per germline. V was trimmed by 1 base and J by 2 bases, leaving 15 bases between them. The CDR3 covers 17 residues. This chain's CDR3 is CASSQYVGGGPYNEQFF. CDR3 nucleotides: TGTGCCAGCAGCCAATATGTAGGTGGTGGGCCCTACAATGAGCAGTTCTTC.

The gene calls are TRBV5-6 and TRBJ1-5; D gene uncertain. The CDR3 has 14 amino acids. Trimming took off 0 bases at V and 9 bases at J, with 13 bases between the two ends. In germline, CDR1 is SGHDT, CDR2 YYEEEE. CDR3 in amino acids: CASSLARGWGPQHF. The CDR3 nucleotides are TGTGCCAGCAGCTTGGCGAGAGGCTGGGGGCCCCAGCATTTT.

The chain carries TRBV5-1 and TRBJ2-7, with unresolved D. This CDR3 region has 13 residues. The V and J ends lost 3 bases and 4 bases respectively, with 11 bases between them. In germline, CDR1 is SGHRS, CDR2 YFSETQ. The CDR3 sequence: CASSSQTGYEQYF. CDR3 DNA sequence: TGCGCCAGCAGCTCTCAGACTGGATACGAGCAGTACTTC.

The genes are TRBV10-1 and TRBJ2-5; no clear D gene. The CDR3 runs 12 residues. Deletions cut 4 bases from V and 0 bases from J, with 3 bases between. Germline assignment: CDR1 WNHNN and CDR2 SYGVQD (reference sequence). The CDR3 reads CASSANQETQYF. The CDR3 DNA reads as TGCGCCAGCAGTGCGAACCAAGAGACCCAGTACTTC.

The J gene is TRBJ1-2, the V gene TRBV7-9; TRBD1 agrees at 7 bases. The germline V gene has CDR1 SEHNR and CDR2 FQNEAQ (reference sequence). CDR3 length: 16 amino acids. V lost 7 bases and J lost 1; bases outside the gene matches: 12. The DNA of the CDR3 is TGTGCCAGCACCCGACATTGGCAGGGGGGTAACTATGGCTACACCTTC. Translated: CASTRHWQGGNYGYTF.

The chain's CDR3 is CASSPPWLAGQETQYF. In DNA, the CDR3 is TGTGCCAGCAGCCCCCCATGGCTAGCGGGTCAAGAGACCCAGTACTTC. The chain has TRBV9 and TRBJ2-5, with 8 bases aligning to TRBD2. This CDR3 is built from 16 residues. J was trimmed by 2 bases and V by 4 bases; bases with no gene match: 10. Germline values: CDR1 SGDLS, CDR2 YYNGEE.

This chain connects TRBV5-1 to TRBJ1-4; TRBD1 is a possible D gene (5 bases). The CDR3 contains 16 residues. Germline V lookup: CDR1 SGHRS, CDR2 YFSETQ. The V gene lost 0 bases and the J gene lost 0 bases, with 9 bases spanning the gap. CDR3 in DNA: TGCGCCAGCAGCTTGGGACAGATTGCAACTAATGAAAAACTGTTTTTT. Protein product: CASSLGQIATNEKLFF.

The V and J genes are TRBV5-6 and TRBJ2-3, with TRBD1 as a possible D gene (5 bases). V lost 2 bases and J 4 bases, leaving 11 bases between the germline ends. Germline V lookup: CDR1 SGHDT, CDR2 YYEEEE. CDR3 size: 14 residues. The CDR3 DNA sequence: TGTGCCAGCAGCTTATGGGGCTACCCAGATACGCAGTATTTT. Its translation: CASSLWGYPDTQYF.

The rearrangement joins TRBV28 to TRBJ2-3; D uncertain. This CDR3 comprises 14 residues. V was clipped by 2 bases and J by 0 bases, with 6 bases between them. The germline V gene encodes CDR1 MDHEN and CDR2 SYDVKM. The CDR3 bases are TGTGCCAGCAGTTTAAGGGCCAGCACAGATACGCAGTATTTT. Translating gives CASSLRASTDTQYF.

The chain combines TRBV2 with TRBJ2-3; 11 bases agree with TRBD2. The germline V gene encodes CDR1 SNHLY and CDR2 FYNNEI. The CDR3 loop spans 18 amino acids. Trimming removed 5 bases from V and 4 bases from J; junction bases left unmatched: 14. CDR3 in DNA: TGTGCCAGCAGTAATTGGGCCACTAGCGGGAGTTTGGCAGATACGCAGTATTTT. Encoded protein: CASSNWATSGSLADTQYF.

The chain has TRBV18 and TRBJ2-3; D not resolved. The ends were cut back, 5 bases at V and 6 bases at J, with 9 bases in the middle. This CDR3 comprises 12 residues. Germline-derived CDR1 and CDR2 are KGHSH and LQKENI. The DNA for the CDR3 is TGTGCCAGCTCAATTAATACCGATACGCAGTATTTT. It codes for CASSINTDTQYF.